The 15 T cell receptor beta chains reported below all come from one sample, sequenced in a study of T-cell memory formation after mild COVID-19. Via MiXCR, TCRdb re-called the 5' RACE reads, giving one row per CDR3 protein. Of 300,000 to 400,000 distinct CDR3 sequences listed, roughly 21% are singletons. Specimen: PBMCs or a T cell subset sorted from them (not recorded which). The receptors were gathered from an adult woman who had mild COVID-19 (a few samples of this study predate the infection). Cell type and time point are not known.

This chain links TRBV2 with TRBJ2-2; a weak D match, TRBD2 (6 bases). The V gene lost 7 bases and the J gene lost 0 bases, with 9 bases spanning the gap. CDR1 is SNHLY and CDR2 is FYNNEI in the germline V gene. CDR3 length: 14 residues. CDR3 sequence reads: CASKPGANTGELFF. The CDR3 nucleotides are TGTGCCAGCAAACCGGGGGCGAACACCGGGGAGCTGTTTTTT.

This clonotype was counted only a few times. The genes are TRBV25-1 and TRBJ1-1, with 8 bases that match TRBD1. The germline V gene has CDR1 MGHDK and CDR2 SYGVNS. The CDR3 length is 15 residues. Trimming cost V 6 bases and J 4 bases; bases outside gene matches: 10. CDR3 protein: CASSESRGPGTEAFF. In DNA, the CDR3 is TGTGCCAGCAGCGAGAGCAGGGGGCCTGGCACTGAAGCTTTCTTT. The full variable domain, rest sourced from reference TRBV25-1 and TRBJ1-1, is EADIYQTPRYLVIGTGKKITLECSQTMGHDKMYWYQQDPGMELHLIHYSYGVNSTEKGDLSSESTVSRIRTEHFPLTLESARPSHTSQYLCASSESRGPGTEAFFGQGTRLTVV.

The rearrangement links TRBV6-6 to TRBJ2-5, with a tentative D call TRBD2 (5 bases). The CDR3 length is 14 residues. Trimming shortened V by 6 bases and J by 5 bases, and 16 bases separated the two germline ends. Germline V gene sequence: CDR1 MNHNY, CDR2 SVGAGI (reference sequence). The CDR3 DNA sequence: TGTGCCAGCAGGAGTAACGGGGTGGGGGAGACCCAGTACTTC. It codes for CASRSNGVGETQYF.

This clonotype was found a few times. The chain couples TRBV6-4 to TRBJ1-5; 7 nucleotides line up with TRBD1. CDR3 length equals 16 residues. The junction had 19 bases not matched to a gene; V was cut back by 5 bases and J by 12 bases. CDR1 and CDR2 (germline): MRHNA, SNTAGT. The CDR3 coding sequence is TGTGCCAGCAGTCCAAGCGGGACAGTTGGGATCTGGAACCAGCATTTT. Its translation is CASSPSGTVGIWNQHF.

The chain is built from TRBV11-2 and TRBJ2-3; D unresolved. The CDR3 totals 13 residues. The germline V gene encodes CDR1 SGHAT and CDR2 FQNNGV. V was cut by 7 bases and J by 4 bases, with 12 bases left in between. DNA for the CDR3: TGTGCCAGCACCAAAGAGGTCCCAGATACGCAGTATTTT. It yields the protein CASTKEVPDTQYF.

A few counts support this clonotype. As DNA, the CDR3 is TGTGCCAGCAGTGTTAGATATCGGAGTAACACTGAAGCTTTCTTT. This codes for CASSVRYRSNTEAFF. The chain employs TRBV2 and TRBJ1-1; unclear D gene. CDR3 length: 15 amino acids. Germline CDR1 and CDR2: SNHLY and FYNNEI. Trimming pared 4 bases from V and 2 bases from J, leaving 14 bases between. Full variable domain (remainder filled in from reference TRBV2 and TRBJ1-1): EPEVTQTPSHQVTQMGQEVILRCVPISNHLYFYWYRQILGQKVEFLVSFYNNEISEKSEIFDDQFSVERPDGSNFTLKIRSTKLEDSAMYFCASSVRYRSNTEAFFGQGTRLTVV.

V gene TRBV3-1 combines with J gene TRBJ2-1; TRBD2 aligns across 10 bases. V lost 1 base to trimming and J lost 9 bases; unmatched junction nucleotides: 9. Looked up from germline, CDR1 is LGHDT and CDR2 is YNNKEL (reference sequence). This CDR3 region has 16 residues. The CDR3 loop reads CASSQVPTSGTSEQFF. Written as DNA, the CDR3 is TGTGCCAGCAGCCAAGTACCCACTAGCGGGACTAGTGAGCAGTTCTTC.

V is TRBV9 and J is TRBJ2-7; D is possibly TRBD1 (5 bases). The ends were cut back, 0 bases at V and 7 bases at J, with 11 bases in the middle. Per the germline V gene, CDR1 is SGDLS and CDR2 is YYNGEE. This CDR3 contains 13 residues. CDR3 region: CASSVDFGAEQYF. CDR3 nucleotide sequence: TGTGCCAGCAGCGTAGATTTTGGGGCAGAGCAGTACTTC.

CDR3 in amino acids: CSARSDREYGYTF. CDR3 nucleotides: TGCAGTGCTAGATCGGACAGGGAATACGGCTACACCTTC. This rearrangement joins TRBV20-1 to TRBJ1-2, with 8 bases that match TRBD1. Unmatched junction bases numbered 7, after V lost 2 bases and J lost 8 bases. CDR1 is DFQATT and CDR2 is SNEGSKA in the germline V gene (reference sequence). This CDR3 contains 13 residues.

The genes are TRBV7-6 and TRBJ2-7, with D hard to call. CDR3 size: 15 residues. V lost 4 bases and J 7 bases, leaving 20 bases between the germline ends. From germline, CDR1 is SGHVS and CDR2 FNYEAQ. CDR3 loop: CASSSVGAPSGEQYF. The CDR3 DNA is TGTGCCAGCAGCTCCGTAGGCGCCCCTTCTGGGGAGCAGTACTTC.

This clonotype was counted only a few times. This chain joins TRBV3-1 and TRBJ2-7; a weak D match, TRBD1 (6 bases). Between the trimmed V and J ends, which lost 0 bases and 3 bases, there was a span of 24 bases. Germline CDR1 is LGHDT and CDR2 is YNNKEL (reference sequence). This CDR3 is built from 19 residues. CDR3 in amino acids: CASSQETPGNTGYLYEQYF. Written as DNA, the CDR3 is TGTGCCAGCAGCCAAGAAACCCCCGGGAACACAGGGTATCTCTACGAGCAGTACTTC.

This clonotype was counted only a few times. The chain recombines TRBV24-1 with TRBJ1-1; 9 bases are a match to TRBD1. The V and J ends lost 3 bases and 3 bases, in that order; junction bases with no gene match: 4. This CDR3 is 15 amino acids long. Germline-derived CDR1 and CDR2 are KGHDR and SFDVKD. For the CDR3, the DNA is TGTGCCACCAGTGATCAGACAGGGGGGGACACTGAAGCTTTCTTT. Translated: CATSDQTGGDTEAFF.

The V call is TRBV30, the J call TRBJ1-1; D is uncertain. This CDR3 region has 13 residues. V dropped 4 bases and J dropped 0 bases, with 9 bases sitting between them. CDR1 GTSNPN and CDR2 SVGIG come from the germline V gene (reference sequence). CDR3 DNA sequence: TGTGCCTGGACCGCAGGCGTGAACACTGAAGCTTTCTTT. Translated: CAWTAGVNTEAFF.

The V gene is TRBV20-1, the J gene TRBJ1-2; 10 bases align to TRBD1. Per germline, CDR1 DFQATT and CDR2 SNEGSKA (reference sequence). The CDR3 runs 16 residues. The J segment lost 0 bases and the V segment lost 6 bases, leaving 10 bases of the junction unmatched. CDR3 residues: CSALWTGGETNYGYTF. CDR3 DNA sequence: TGCAGTGCCCTTTGGACAGGGGGAGAGACTAACTATGGCTACACCTTC.

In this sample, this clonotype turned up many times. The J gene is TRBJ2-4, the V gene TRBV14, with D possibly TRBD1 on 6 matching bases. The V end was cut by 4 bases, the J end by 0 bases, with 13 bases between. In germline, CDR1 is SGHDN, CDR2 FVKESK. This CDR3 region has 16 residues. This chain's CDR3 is CASSPTTGRAKNIQYF. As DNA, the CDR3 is TGTGCCAGCAGCCCTACTACAGGGAGAGCCAAAAACATTCAGTACTTC.